This T cell receptor beta chain was identified during a study of blood T cell repertoires in COVID-19. Repertoires were generated with immunoSEQ multiplex PCR, while TCRdb's copy carries only in-frame clones and drops some. The sample includes around 250,000 clones, about four fifths of them seen just once. Between the trimmed V and J ends, which lost 4 bases and 3 bases, there was a span of 6 bases. The CDR3 length is 12 residues. Germline V gives CDR1 ENHRY, CDR2 SYGVKD. V and J are TRBV10-3 and TRBJ1-2; D not certain. Sequences were obtained from peripheral blood. This sequence was found in a middle-aged woman who had recovered from COVID-19. The CDR3 DNA reads TGTGCCATCAGTGGCCGGGACTATGGCTACACCTTC. This encodes CAISGRDYGYTF.